Listed here are 16 T cell receptor beta chains from one sample, sequenced in a study of blood T cell repertoires in COVID-19. Profiled with immunoSEQ multiplex PCR; TCRdb holds only in-frame clones, not every one. Counted here are about 35,000 clones, over 75% occurring once; the ten biggest clones make up about a tenth. Sequencing input: peripheral blood. The receptors derive from a human donor in a cohort sampled during active COVID-19.

This sequence joins TRBV5-4 and TRBJ1-2; no definite D call. CDR1 and CDR2 (germline): SGHNT, YYREEE (reference sequence). The ends were cut back, 3 bases at V and 3 bases at J, with 21 bases in the middle. This CDR3 region has 17 residues. CDR3 sequence: CASSYPSHLSQDYGYTF. DNA for the CDR3: TGTGCCAGCAGCTACCCAAGCCATCTTTCGCAGGACTATGGCTACACCTTC.

The genes are TRBV6-5 and TRBJ1-1, with 8 bases fitting TRBD1. Per the germline V gene, CDR1 is MNHEY and CDR2 is SVGAGI. This CDR3 spans 14 amino acids. J lost 0 bases, V lost 7 bases, and 4 bases had no gene match. The CDR3 DNA is TGTGCCAGCACCAGGGGGCCCATGAACACTGAAGCTTTCTTT. It encodes CASTRGPMNTEAFF.

For this clone: One end of the junction does not line up with germline, which may come from a read error. The V gene is TRBV7-7, the J gene TRBJ2-1; 8 positions match TRBD1. CDR3 length equals 16 residues. Germline assignment: CDR1 SSHAT and CDR2 FNYEAQ (reference sequence). The CDR3 DNA reads as TGTGCTAGCAGCTTAGGTCCCGGGACAGGCTACAATGAGCAGTTCTTC. Translation gives CASSLGPGTGYNEQFF.

The chain combines TRBV6-2 or TRBV6-3 with TRBJ1-2; maybe TRBD1 (5 bases). This CDR3 is 15 amino acids long. CDR1 is MNHEY, CDR2 SVGEGT, per germline. Between the trimmed V and J ends, which lost 5 bases and 7 bases, there was a span of 20 bases. Written as DNA, the CDR3 is TGTGCCAGCAGTCCCGCCGGGACGGGGGGTGGTGGCTACACCTTC. It is translated as CASSPAGTGGGGYTF.

The rearrangement uses TRBV4-2 and TRBJ2-2; possibly TRBD2 for D (6 bases). V lost 0 bases to trimming and J lost 4 bases, with 12 bases between them. The germline gives CDR1 LGHNA, CDR2 YNFKEQ. The CDR3 extends over 16 amino acids. The CDR3 DNA is TGTGCCAGCAGCCAAGAGGCACTAGCCGGCACCGGGGAGCTGTTTTTT. Translating it yields CASSQEALAGTGELFF.

This sequence joins TRBV5-1 and TRBJ2-3; TRBD2 matches at 8 bases. The CDR3 extends over 17 amino acids. V trimming: 3 bases; J trimming: 5 bases; junction bases outside the gene matches: 14. The germline gives CDR1 SGHRS, CDR2 YFSETQ. CDR3 protein: CASSSMGSGGPVDTQYF. The CDR3 DNA sequence: TGCGCCAGCAGCTCAATGGGATCGGGGGGGCCCGTAGATACGCAGTATTTT.

This clone has only one observation. V usage is TRBV5-4 and J usage is TRBJ2-3, with TRBD1 matching over 7 bases. The CDR3 runs 13 residues. V lost 4 bases, J lost 7 bases, and 6 bases stayed unmatched. The germline CDR1 and CDR2 sequences are SGHNT and YYREEE (reference sequence). For the CDR3, the DNA is TGTGCCAGCAGCGCCGGACAGGAGAATACGCAGTATTTT. Translation: CASSAGQENTQYF.

This rearrangement joins TRBV5-1 to TRBJ1-3; no firm D call. Germline V gene data show CDR1 as SGHRS and CDR2 as YFSETQ. Trimming pared 5 bases from V and 2 bases from J, leaving 11 bases between. The length of the CDR3 is 14 residues. This CDR3 is CASSQYGPGNTIYF. The CDR3 DNA follows: TGCGCCAGCAGTCAGTATGGTCCTGGAAACACCATATATTTT.

This chain joins TRBV11-2 and TRBJ1-2; 8 positions match TRBD1. The germline V gene encodes CDR1 SGHAT and CDR2 FQNNGV. V trimming: 4 bases; J trimming: 4 bases; junction bases outside the gene matches: 5. The CDR3 is made up of 14 amino acids. CDR3: CASSYLDRGYGYTF. The CDR3 DNA reads as TGTGCCAGCAGCTACCTCGACAGGGGCTATGGCTACACCTTC.

The chain uses TRBV3-1 (or the pseudogene TRBV3-2) and TRBJ2-7; 8 nucleotides line up with TRBD2. The CDR3 extends over 15 amino acids. Germline CDR1 LGHDT, CDR2 YNNKEL (reference sequence). V lost 1 base, J lost 4 bases, and 6 bases stayed unmatched. For the CDR3, the DNA is TGTGCCAGCAGCCAAGCCAGCGGGAGTTTGTACGAGCAGTACTTC. Translating gives CASSQASGSLYEQYF.

This clone was seen once. This chain links TRBV2 with TRBJ2-1, with D unresolved. The germline CDR1 and CDR2 sequences are SNHLY and FYNNEI. V was trimmed by 4 bases and J by 9 bases, leaving 7 bases between them. The CDR3 is 11 residues long. The CDR3 here is CASSVYGEQFF. As DNA, the CDR3 is TGTGCCAGCAGTGTGTACGGTGAGCAGTTCTTC. Complete variable domain (other parts from reference TRBV2 and TRBJ2-1): EPEVTQTPSHQVTQMGQEVILRCVPISNHLYFYWYRQILGQKVEFLVSFYNNEISEKSEIFDDQFSVERPDGSNFTLKIRSTKLEDSAMYFCASSVYGEQFFGPGTRLTVL.

J is TRBJ1-1 and V is TRBV4-2, with D perhaps matching TRBD1 (6 bases). V lost 4 bases to trimming and J lost 7 bases, with 19 bases between them. The germline V gene encodes CDR1 LGHNA and CDR2 YNFKEQ. This CDR3 is built from 15 residues. As DNA, the CDR3 is TGTGCCAGCAGCCCCGACAGGTTCCGGGGGGGTGAAGCTTTCTTT. Amino acids: CASSPDRFRGGEAFF.

The V call is TRBV28, the J call TRBJ2-1; the match to TRBD2 covers 13 bases. The V segment lost 10 bases and the J segment 13 bases; nucleotides outside the gene matches: 13. CDR3 length: 14 residues. Germline V CDR1 and CDR2: MDHEN, SYDVKM. Written as DNA, the CDR3 is TGTGCCATCGGGGGACTAGCGGGAAAATCCGTTCAGTTCTTC. Translating it yields CAIGGLAGKSVQFF.

In this sample, this clone turned up a few times. The CDR3 sequence is CASSLAQGIWNTEAFF. CDR3 coding DNA: TGTGCCAGCAGTTTAGCACAGGGGATATGGAACACTGAAGCTTTCTTT. This rearrangement joins TRBV28 to TRBJ1-1; 7 nucleotides agree with TRBD1. V trimming: 2 bases; J trimming: 1 base; junction bases outside the gene matches: 7. Per germline, CDR1 MDHEN and CDR2 SYDVKM. The CDR3 totals 16 residues.

This clone occurred once. The chain links TRBV7-3 to TRBJ2-3; 7 bases line up with TRBD1. CDR3 size: 14 residues. With V trimmed by 4 bases and J by 3 bases, 4 bases remained unmatched. The V gene's germline CDR1 is SGHTA and CDR2 FQGTGA. CDR3 coding DNA: TGTGCCAGCAGCTCAGGGGGTGGGACAGATACGCAGTATTTT. Translating gives CASSSGGGTDTQYF.

The chain has TRBV11-3 and TRBJ2-1; the D is unclear. Trimming cost V 3 bases and J 5 bases, with 5 bases left between them. CDR1 and CDR2 from the germline V gene are SGHNT and YENEEA. CDR3 length equals 12 residues. CDR3 coding DNA: TGTGCCAGCAGCTTCACTCACAATGAGCAGTTCTTC. This sequence encodes CASSFTHNEQFF.